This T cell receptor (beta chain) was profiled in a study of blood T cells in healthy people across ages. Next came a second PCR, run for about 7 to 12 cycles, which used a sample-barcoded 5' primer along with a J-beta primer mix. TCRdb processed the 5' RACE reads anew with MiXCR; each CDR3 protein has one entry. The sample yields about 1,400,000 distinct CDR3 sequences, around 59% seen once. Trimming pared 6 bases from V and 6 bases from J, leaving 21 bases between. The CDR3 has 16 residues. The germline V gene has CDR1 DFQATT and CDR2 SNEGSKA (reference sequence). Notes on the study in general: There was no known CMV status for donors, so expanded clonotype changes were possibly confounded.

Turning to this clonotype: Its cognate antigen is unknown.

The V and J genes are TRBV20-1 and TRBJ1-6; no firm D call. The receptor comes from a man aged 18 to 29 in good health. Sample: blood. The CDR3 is CSADRRGLGINSPLHF. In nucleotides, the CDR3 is TGCAGTGCGGATCGGAGAGGTTTGGGGATTAATTCACCCCTCCACTTT.